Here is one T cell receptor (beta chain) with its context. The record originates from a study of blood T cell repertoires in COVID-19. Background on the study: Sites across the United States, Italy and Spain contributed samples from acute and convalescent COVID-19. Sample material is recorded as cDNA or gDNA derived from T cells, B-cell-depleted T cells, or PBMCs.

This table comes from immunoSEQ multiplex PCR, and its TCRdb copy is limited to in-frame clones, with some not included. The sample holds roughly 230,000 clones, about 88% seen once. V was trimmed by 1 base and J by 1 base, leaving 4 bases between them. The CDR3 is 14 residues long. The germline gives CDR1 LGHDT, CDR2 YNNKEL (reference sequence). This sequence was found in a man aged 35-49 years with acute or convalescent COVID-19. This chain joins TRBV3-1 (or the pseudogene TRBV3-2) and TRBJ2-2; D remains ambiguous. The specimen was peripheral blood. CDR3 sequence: CASSQGGNTGELFF. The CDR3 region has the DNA TGTGCCAGCAGCCAAGGCGGGAACACCGGGGAGCTGTTTTTT.